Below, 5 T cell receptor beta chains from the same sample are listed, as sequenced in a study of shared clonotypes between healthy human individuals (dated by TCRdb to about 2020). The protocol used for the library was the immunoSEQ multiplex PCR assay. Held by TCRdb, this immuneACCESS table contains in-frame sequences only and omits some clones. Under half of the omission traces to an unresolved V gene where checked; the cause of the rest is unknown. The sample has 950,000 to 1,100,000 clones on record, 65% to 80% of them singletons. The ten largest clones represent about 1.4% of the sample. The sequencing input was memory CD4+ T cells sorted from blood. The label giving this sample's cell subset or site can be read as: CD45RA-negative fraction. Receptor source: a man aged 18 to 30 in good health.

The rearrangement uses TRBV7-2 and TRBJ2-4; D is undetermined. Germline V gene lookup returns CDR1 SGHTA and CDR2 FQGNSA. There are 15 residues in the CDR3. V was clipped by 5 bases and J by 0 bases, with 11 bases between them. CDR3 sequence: CASSQRTVAKNIQYF. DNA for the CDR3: TGTGCCAGCAGCCAACGGACGGTAGCCAAAAACATTCAGTACTTC.

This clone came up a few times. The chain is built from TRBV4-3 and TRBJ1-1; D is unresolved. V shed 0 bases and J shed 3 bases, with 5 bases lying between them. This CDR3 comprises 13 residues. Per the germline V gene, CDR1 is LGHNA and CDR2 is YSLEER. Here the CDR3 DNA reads TGCGCCAGCAGCCAAGAGGCGGACACTGAAGCTTTCTTT. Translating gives CASSQEADTEAFF.

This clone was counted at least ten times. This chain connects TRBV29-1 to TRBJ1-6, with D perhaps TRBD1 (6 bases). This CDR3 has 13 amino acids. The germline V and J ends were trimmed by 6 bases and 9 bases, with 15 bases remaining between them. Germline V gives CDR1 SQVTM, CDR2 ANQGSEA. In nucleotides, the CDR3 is TGCAGCGTATCGACAGGAATTTCTTCACCCCTCCACTTT. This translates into CSVSTGISSPLHF. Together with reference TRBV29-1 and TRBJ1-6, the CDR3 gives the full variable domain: SAVISQKPSRDICQRGTSLTIQCQVDSQVTMMFWYRQQPGQSLTLIATANQGSEATYESGFVIDKFPISRPNLTFSTLTVSNMSPEDSSIYLCSVSTGISSPLHFGNGTRLTVT.

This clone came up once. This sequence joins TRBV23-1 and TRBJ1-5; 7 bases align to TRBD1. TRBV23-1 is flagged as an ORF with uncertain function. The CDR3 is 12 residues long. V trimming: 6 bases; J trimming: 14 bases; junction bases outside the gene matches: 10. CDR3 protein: CASSQRDSGKHF. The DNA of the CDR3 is TGCGCCAGCAGCCAGAGGGACAGCGGAAAGCATTTT.

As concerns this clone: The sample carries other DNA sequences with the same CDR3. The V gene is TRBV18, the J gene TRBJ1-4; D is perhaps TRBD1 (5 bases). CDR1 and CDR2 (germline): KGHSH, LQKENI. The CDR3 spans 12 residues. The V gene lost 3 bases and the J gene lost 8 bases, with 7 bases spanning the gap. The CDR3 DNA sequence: TGTGCCAGCTCACCCCAGGGCGAAAAACTGTTTTTT. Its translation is CASSPQGEKLFF.